The subject of this entry is one TCR beta chain. This record belongs to a study of blood T cell repertoires in COVID-19. Study-level background: Samples of COVID-19 (acute and convalescent) were obtained from the United States, Italy and Spain. Nucleic acid was either cDNA or gDNA, and it came from T cells, B-cell-depleted T cells, or PBMCs.

In the authors' methods: Reference gene primer amplification gave estimated nucleated cell counts. The table came from immunoSEQ multiplex PCR; TCRdb's copy has only in-frame clones and leaves some out. From that table come the V and J calls and clone size; the DNA was used to work out D and trimming. The sample yields 80,000 or so clones, 75% to 90% seen once. This CDR3 is built from 14 residues. Trimming took 6 bases from V and 7 from J, leaving 15 bases between them. CDR1 LNHDA and CDR2 SQIVND come from the germline V gene (reference sequence). The sequence came from a woman in her seventies with acute or convalescent COVID-19. Input material: peripheral blood. The J gene is TRBJ1-4, the V gene TRBV19; TRBD1 might be the D (6 bases). In DNA, the CDR3 is TGTGCCAGTAGCCTAGGCAGGGGTGGTGAAAAACTGTTTTTT. Residues: CASSLGRGGEKLFF.